This T cell receptor beta chain was found in a study of shared T cell receptors in the human thymus. Assay used: immunoSEQ multiplex PCR; TCRdb lists only in-frame clones, some missing. The table records some 660,000 clones, roughly 86% of them present only once. Deletions cut 2 bases from V and 2 bases from J, with 10 bases between. The CDR3 consists of 14 residues. Germline CDR1 is MGHDK and CDR2 is SYGVNS. In addition, the sample was reused for a study of human thymus T cells. That report adds: Within thymic and blood repertoires, V and J gene usage appeared to be biased.

The rearrangement uses TRBV25-1 and TRBJ2-7, with D possibly TRBD1 on 6 matching bases. The TCR originated in a boy under two years old with a congenital heart defect. Source material: thymocytes. The CDR3 reads CASSEKGETYEQYF. In DNA, the CDR3 is TGTGCCAGCAGTGAAAAGGGGGAAACCTACGAGCAGTACTTC.